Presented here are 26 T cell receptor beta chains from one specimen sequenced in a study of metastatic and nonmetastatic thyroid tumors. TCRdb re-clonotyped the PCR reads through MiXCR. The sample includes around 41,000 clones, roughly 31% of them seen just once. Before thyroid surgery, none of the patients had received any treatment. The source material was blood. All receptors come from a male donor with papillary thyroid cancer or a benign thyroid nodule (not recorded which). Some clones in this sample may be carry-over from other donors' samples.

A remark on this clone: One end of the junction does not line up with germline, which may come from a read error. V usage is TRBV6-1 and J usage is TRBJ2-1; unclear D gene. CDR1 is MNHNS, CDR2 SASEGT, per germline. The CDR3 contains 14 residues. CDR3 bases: TGTGCCAGCAGTGAAGAAGGTCCATCCGATGAGCAGTTCTTT. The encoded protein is CASSEEGPSDEQFF.

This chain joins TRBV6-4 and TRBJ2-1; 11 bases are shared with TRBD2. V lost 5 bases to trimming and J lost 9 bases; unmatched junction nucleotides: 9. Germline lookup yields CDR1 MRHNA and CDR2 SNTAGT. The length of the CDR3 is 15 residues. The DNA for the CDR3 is TGTGCCAGCAGTTACTATACTAGCGGGGGTAGTGAGCAGTTCTTC. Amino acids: CASSYYTSGGSEQFF.

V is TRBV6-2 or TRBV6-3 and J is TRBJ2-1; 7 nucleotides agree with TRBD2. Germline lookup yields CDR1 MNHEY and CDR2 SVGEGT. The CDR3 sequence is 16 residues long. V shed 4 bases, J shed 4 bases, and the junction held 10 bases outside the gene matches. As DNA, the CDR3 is TGTGCCAGCAGTTCCCCCCAGACTAGCACTTACAATGAGCAGTTCTTC. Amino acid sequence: CASSSPQTSTYNEQFF.

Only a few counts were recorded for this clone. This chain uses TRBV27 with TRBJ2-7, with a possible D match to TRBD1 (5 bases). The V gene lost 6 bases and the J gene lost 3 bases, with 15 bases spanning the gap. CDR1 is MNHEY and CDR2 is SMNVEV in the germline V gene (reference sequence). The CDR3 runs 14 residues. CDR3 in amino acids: CASRPQGQSYEQYF. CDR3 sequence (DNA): TGTGCCAGCAGACCGCAGGGTCAGAGCTACGAGCAGTACTTC.

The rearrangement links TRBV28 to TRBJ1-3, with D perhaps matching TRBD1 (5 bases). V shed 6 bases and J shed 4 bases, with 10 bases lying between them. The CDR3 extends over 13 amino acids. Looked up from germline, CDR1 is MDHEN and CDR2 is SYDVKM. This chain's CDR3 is CASSEGQGNTIYF. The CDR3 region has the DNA TGTGCCAGCAGCGAGGGGCAGGGAAACACCATATATTTT.

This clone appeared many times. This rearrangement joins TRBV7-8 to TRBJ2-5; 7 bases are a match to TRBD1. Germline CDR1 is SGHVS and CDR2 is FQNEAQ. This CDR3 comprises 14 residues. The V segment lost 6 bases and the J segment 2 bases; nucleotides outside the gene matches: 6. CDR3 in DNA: TGTGCCAGCAGTCGCCGGGACAGACAAGAGACCCAGTACTTC. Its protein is CASSRRDRQETQYF.

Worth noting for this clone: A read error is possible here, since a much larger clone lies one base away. This CDR3 is CASIRDRGGYSF. The CDR3 bases are TGTGCCAGCATCCGGGACAGGGGAGGCTACTCCTTC. This chain uses TRBV6-1 with TRBJ1-2; 10 bases agree with TRBD1. The CDR3 is 12 amino acids. Germline V gives CDR1 MNHNS, CDR2 SASEGT.

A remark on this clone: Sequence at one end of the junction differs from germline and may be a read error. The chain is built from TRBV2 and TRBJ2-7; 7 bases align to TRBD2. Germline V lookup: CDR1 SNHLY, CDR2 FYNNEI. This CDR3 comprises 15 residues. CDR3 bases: TGTGCCAGCAGTAAAGCGGGAACCCTCTCCTACGAGCAGTACTTC. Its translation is CASSKAGTLSYEQYF.

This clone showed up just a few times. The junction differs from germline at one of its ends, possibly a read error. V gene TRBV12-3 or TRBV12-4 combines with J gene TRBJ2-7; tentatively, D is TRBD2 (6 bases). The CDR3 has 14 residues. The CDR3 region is CANSLLRDPYEQYF. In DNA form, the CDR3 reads TGTGCCAACAGTTTATTGCGGGATCCCTACGAGCAGTACTTC.

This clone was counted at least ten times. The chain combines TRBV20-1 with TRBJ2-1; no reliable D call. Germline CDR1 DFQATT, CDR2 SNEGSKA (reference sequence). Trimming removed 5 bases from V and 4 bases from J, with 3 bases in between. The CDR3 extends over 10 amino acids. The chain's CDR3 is CSAQYNEQFF. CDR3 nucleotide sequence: TGCAGTGCTCAATACAATGAGCAGTTCTTC.

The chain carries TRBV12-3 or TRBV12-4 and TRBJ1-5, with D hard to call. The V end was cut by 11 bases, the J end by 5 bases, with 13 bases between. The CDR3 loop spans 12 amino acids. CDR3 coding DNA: TGTGCCGGAAGCCCCCCTTATCAGCCCCAGCATTTT. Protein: CAGSPPYQPQHF.

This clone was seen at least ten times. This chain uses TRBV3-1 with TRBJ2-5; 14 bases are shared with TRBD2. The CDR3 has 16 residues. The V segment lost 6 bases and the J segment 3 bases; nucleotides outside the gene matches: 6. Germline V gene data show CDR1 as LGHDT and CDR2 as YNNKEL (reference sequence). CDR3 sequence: CASRFGLAGGEETQYF. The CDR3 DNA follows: TGTGCCAGCAGATTTGGACTAGCGGGAGGAGAAGAGACCCAGTACTTC.

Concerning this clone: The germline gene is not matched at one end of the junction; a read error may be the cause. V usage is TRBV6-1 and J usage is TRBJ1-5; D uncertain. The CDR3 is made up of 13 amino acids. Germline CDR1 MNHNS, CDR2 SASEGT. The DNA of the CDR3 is TGTGCCAGCAGTGTTTACCTATGTCAGCCCAAGCATTTT. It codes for CASSVYLCQPKHF.

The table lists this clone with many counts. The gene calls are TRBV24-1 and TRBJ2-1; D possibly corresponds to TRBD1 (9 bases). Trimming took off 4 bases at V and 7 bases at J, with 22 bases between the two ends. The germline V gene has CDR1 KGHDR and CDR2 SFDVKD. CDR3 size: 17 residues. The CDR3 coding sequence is TGTGCCACCAGTGACCCGGGGGGGGACAGGGAATGGAATGAGCAGTTCTTC. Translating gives CATSDPGGDREWNEQFF.

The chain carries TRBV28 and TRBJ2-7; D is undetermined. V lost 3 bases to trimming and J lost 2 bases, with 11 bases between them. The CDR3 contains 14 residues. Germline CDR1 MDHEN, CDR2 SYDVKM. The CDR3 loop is CASSFPNHPYEQYF. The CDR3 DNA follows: TGTGCCAGCAGTTTCCCTAACCACCCCTACGAGCAGTACTTC.

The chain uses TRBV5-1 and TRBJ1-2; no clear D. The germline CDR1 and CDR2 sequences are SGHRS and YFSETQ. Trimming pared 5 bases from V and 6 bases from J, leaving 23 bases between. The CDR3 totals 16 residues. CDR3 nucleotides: TGCGCCAGCAGTGAGCGGCCGGCGGGGTACGGGAATGGCTACACCTTC. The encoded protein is CASSERPAGYGNGYTF.

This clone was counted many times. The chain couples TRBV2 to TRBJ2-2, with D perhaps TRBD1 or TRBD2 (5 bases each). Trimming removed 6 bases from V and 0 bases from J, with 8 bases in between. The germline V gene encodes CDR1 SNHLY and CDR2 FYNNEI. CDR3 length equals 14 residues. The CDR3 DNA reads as TGTGCCAGCAGGGGACGACCGAACACCGGGGAGCTGTTTTTT. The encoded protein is CASRGRPNTGELFF.

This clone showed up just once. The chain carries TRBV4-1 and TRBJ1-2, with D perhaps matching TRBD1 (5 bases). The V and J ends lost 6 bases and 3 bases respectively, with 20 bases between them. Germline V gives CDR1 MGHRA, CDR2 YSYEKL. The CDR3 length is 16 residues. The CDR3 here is CASSRPKGVLDYGYTF. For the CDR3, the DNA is TGCGCCAGCAGTCGGCCAAAAGGGGTACTAGACTATGGCTACACCTTC.

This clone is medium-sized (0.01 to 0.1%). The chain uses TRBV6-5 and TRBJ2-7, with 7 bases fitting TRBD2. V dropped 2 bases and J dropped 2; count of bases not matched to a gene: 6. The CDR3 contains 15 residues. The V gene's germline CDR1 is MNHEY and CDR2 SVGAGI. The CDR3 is CASSYGGEGTYEQYF. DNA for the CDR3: TGTGCCAGCAGTTACGGTGGGGAGGGGACCTACGAGCAGTACTTC.

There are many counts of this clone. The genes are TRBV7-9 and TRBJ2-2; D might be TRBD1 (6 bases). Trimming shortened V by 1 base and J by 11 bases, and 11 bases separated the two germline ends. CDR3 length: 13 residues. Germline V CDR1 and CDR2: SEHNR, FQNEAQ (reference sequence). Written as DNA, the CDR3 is TGTGCCAGCAGCTTAGGACAGGCTGGTGAGCTGTTTTTT. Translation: CASSLGQAGELFF.

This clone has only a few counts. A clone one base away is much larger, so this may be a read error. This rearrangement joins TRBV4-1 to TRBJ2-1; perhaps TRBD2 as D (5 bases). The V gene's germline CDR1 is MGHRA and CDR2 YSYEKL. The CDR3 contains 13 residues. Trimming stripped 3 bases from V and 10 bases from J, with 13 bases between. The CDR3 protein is CASSQEVFGEQFF. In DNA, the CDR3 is TGCGCCAGCAGCCAGGAGGTGTTTGGGGAGCAGTTCTTC.

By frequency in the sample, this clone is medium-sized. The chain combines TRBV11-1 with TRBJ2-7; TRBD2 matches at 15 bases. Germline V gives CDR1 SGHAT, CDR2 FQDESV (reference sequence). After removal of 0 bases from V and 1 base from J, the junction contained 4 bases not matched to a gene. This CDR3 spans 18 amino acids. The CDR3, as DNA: TGTGCCAGCAGCTTAGCGTGGACTAGCGGGGGGGAGTCCTACGAGCAGTACTTC. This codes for CASSLAWTSGGESYEQYF.

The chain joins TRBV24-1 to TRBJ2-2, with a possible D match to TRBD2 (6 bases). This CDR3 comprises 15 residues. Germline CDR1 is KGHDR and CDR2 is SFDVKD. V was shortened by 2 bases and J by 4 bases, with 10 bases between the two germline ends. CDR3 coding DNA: TGTGCCACCAGTGATTGGGGAGGATTCACCGGGGAGCTGTTTTTT. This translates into CATSDWGGFTGELFF.

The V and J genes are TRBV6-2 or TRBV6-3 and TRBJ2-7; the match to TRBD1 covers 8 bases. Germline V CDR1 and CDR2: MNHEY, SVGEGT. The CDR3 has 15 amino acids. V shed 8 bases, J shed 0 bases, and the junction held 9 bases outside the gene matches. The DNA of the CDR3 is TGTGCCAGCCTCGAGGCAGGGGGCATCTCCTACGAGCAGTACTTC. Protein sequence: CASLEAGGISYEQYF.

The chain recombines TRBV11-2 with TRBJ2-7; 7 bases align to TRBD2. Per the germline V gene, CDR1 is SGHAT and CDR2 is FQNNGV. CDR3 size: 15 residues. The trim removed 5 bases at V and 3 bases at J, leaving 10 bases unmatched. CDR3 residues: CASSTRGSGCYEQYF. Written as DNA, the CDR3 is TGTGCCAGCAGCACCCGGGGTAGCGGGTGCTACGAGCAGTACTTC.

Here the CDR3 reads CASSDPRIDTQYF. The CDR3 DNA reads as TGTGCCAGCAGTGACCCTCGGATAGATACGCAGTATTTT. V and J are TRBV6-1 and TRBJ2-3; the D is unclear. Trimming removed 3 bases from V and 5 bases from J, with 9 bases in between. Germline lookup yields CDR1 MNHNS and CDR2 SASEGT. This CDR3 comprises 13 residues.